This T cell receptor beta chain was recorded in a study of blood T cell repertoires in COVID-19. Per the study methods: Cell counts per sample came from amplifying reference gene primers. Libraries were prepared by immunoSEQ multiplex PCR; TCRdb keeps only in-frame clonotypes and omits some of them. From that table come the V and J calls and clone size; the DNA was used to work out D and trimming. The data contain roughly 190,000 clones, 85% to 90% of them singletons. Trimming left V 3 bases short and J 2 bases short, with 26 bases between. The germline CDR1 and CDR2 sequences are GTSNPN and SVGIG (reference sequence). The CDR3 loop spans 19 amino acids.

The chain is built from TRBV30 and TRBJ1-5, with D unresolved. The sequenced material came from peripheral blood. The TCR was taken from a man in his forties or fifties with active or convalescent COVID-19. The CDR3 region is CAWSPRPFNPIEGNQPQHF. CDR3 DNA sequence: TGTGCCTGGAGCCCCAGACCCTTTAACCCTATTGAGGGCAATCAGCCCCAGCATTTT.